The present T cell receptor (beta chain) was sequenced within a study of blood T cell repertoires in COVID-19. The overall study: Nucleic acid was either cDNA or gDNA, and it came from T cells, B-cell-depleted T cells, or PBMCs.

The V and J ends lost 2 bases and 13 bases respectively, with 8 bases between them. Germline CDR1 reads KGHDR; CDR2 reads SFDVKD. The CDR3 runs 11 residues. As handled by the study authors: Counts of nucleated cells, estimated from reference gene primer amplification, were obtained. Here immunoSEQ multiplex PCR was the method, and the copy in TCRdb shows in-frame clones only, minus some. The V and J calls and clone size are taken from that table; D and trimming were inferred from the DNA. The table lists around 94,000 clones, around 82% of them singletons. The sequence came from a man in his 60s with acute or convalescent COVID-19. The chain recombines TRBV24-1 with TRBJ2-1; weak D call: TRBD2 (6 bases). Sequences were obtained from peripheral blood. The chain's CDR3 is CATSDSGVQFF. Here the CDR3 DNA reads TGTGCCACCAGTGATTCGGGGGTTCAGTTCTTC.